A single sample is the source of the 23 T cell receptor beta chains below, sequenced in a study of tumor and adjacent non-tumor tissue in lung cancer. TCRbeta libraries were built with three rounds of nested PCR, modified from ARM-PCR. TCRdb reanalysed the multiplex PCR reads using MiXCR and keeps one entry per CDR3 protein. The sample includes tens of thousands of distinct CDR3 sequences, about 72% of them seen just once. This sample's RNA came from whole unsorted tissue. Material for sequencing was lung tumor tissue. All receptors derive from a man aged 55-75 years with non-small cell lung cancer.

This clonotype appeared a few times. A much larger clone lies a single base off, so this may be a read error. The gene calls are TRBV6-5 and TRBJ2-3, with 8 bases lining up with TRBD2. This CDR3 contains 15 residues. Germline CDR1 MNHEY, CDR2 SVGAGI. The junction had 10 bases not matched to a gene; V was cut back by 11 bases and J by 0 bases. In DNA, the CDR3 is TGTGCCTACAGTTCGCCTAGCGGGAGCACAGATACGCAGTATTTT. Its protein product is CAYSSPSGSTDTQYF.

V and J are TRBV15 and TRBJ2-5, with D perhaps TRBD1 (5 bases). With 2 bases removed from V and 2 bases from J, the gap between germline ends came to 9 bases. Germline V gives CDR1 LNHNV, CDR2 YYDKDF (reference sequence). CDR3 size: 14 residues. This CDR3 is CATSRWQGQETQYF. The CDR3 DNA reads TGTGCCACCAGCAGATGGCAGGGTCAAGAGACCCAGTACTTC.

Remarks on this clonotype: An end of the junction does not agree with germline; a read error may underlie this. V gene TRBV13 combines with J gene TRBJ2-5; D may be TRBD2 (6 bases). The CDR3 is 14 residues long. CDR1 PRHDT and CDR2 FYEKMQ come from the germline V gene (reference sequence). CDR3 DNA: TGTGCCAGCAGCCTCTTTACGACACGGGAGATCCAGTACTTT. The encoded protein is CASSLFTTREIQYF.

The sample holds a few counts of this clonotype. A single base separates this from a much larger clone, so it may be a read error. The chain links TRBV6-1 to TRBJ1-5, with TRBD1 identical over 7 bases. CDR1 and CDR2 (germline): MNHNS, SASEGT. V trimming: 5 bases; J trimming: 5 bases; junction bases outside the gene matches: 3. This CDR3 has 13 amino acids. This CDR3 is CASSQGGDQPQHF. Here the CDR3 DNA reads TGTGCCAGCAGTCAGGGGGGAGATCAGCCCCAGCATTTT.

Remarks on this clonotype: A much larger clone lies a single base off, so this may be a read error. The V call is TRBV20-1, the J call TRBJ1-1; D unclear. In germline, CDR1 is DFQATT, CDR2 SNEGSKA (reference sequence). V was shortened by 2 bases and J by 0 bases, with 10 bases between the two germline ends. The CDR3 length is 14 residues. CDR3 residues: CSARTPRMNTEAFF. For the CDR3, the DNA is TGCAGTGCTAGAACTCCAAGGATGAACACTGAAGCTTTCTTT.

The rearrangement uses TRBV7-9 and TRBJ2-7; D gene ambiguous. CDR3 length: 14 residues. V lost 5 bases to trimming and J lost 2 bases, with 13 bases between them. Germline-derived CDR1 and CDR2 are SEHNR and FQNEAQ (reference sequence). DNA for the CDR3: TGTGCCAGCAGCCCTCGTGGAGAAACCTACGAGCAGTACTTC. As protein: CASSPRGETYEQYF.

Note on this clonotype: The junction departs from germline at one end; a sequencing error may be responsible. This chain links TRBV5-6 with TRBJ2-1; D possibly uses TRBD1 or TRBD2 (5 bases each). Per germline, CDR1 SGHDT and CDR2 YYEEEE. The CDR3 runs to 18 residues. The CDR3 DNA is TGTCCCAGCAGCTTGGAGTTGTTGGGGACCTCGACCTACAATGAGCAGTTCTTC. It translates to CPSSLELLGTSTYNEQFF.

On this clonotype itself: Germline is not matched at one junction end, which may reflect a read error. The chain has TRBV11-2 and TRBJ1-1; a weak D match, TRBD1 (5 bases). Germline CDR1 is SGHAT and CDR2 is FQNNGV. This CDR3 has 15 residues. The CDR3 region is CASSSDRLRGTGAFF. CDR3 sequence (DNA): TGTGCCAGCAGCTCAGATAGACTGAGGGGCACTGGAGCTTTCTTT.

DNA of the CDR3: TGCGCCAGCAGCCAATTGTTGGGACAGGCCTACGAGCAGTACTTC. Translating gives CASSQLLGQAYEQYF. The chain recombines TRBV4-1 with TRBJ2-7; 8 bases align to TRBD1. Germline lookup yields CDR1 MGHRA and CDR2 YSYEKL. This CDR3 has 15 residues. The V gene end was trimmed by 2 bases and the J gene end by 2 bases; junction bases not matched to a gene: 5.

This clonotype showed up just a few times. The junction differs from germline at one of its ends, possibly a read error. The chain has TRBV11-2 and TRBJ2-1; D is uncertain. Germline lookup yields CDR1 SGHAT and CDR2 FQNNGV. The CDR3 totals 15 residues. The CDR3 spells CANSSMAWWDNEQFF. In nucleotides, the CDR3 is TGTGCCAACAGCTCAATGGCATGGTGGGACAATGAGCAGTTCTTC.

This clonotype was counted ten times or more. The V call is TRBV6-6, the J call TRBJ2-2; D is undetermined. Trimming took off 2 bases at V and 1 base at J, with 5 bases between the two ends. This CDR3 contains 14 residues. Germline assignment: CDR1 MNHNY and CDR2 SVGAGI (reference sequence). In DNA form, the CDR3 reads TGTGCCAGCAGTTACGACAAGAACACCGGGGAGCTGTTTTTT. This sequence encodes CASSYDKNTGELFF.

Points on this clonotype: Being one base from a much bigger clone, this may be a read error. This sequence joins TRBV6-2 or TRBV6-3 and TRBJ2-5; unclear D gene. CDR1 and CDR2 (germline): MNHEY, SVGEGT. V lost 1 base and J 5 bases, leaving 14 bases between the germline ends. CDR3 length equals 15 residues. CDR3 loop: CASSYLEGDGETQYF. CDR3 DNA: TGTGCCAGCAGTTACTTGGAAGGCGATGGCGAGACCCAGTACTTC.

The chain couples TRBV9 to TRBJ1-2, with D perhaps matching TRBD1 (6 bases). The V gene's germline CDR1 is SGDLS and CDR2 YYNGEE. CDR3 length: 14 amino acids. Trimming took 8 bases from V and 4 from J, leaving 18 bases between them. CDR3 sequence reads: CASNVDTGPYGYTF. CDR3 DNA: TGTGCCAGTAACGTAGATACAGGGCCCTATGGCTACACCTTC.

The J gene is TRBJ2-3, the V gene TRBV11-1; a weak D match, TRBD1 (6 bases). Trimming took off 4 bases at V and 3 bases at J, with 17 bases between the two ends. The V gene's germline CDR1 is SGHAT and CDR2 FQDESV (reference sequence). This CDR3 contains 16 residues. CDR3 in amino acids: CASSSAQGASTDTQYF. DNA of the CDR3: TGTGCCAGCAGCTCTGCACAGGGAGCGTCGACAGATACGCAGTATTTT.

Comments on this clonotype: A read error may account for a junction end that differs from germline. The chain employs TRBV5-4 and TRBJ2-3, with D perhaps assigned TRBD1 or TRBD2 (5 bases each). The CDR3 sequence is 15 residues long. CDR1 is SGHNT, CDR2 YYREEE, per germline (reference sequence). The CDR3, as DNA: TGTGCCATCAGCTTTCCCGGGGCAGTGGTGGATACGCAGTATTTT. Protein product: CAISFPGAVVDTQYF.

On this clonotype: Given a much more abundant clone one base away, this may be a read error. This chain links TRBV6-5 with TRBJ2-7, with 11 bases that match TRBD1. J was trimmed by 1 base and V by 7 bases; bases with no gene match: 6. The CDR3 length is 15 residues. The germline gives CDR1 MNHEY, CDR2 SVGAGI. The CDR3 region is CASTSGTGGSYEQYF. The CDR3 region has the DNA TGTGCCAGCACTTCCGGGACAGGGGGGTCCTACGAGCAGTACTTC.

Regarding this clonotype: A read error may account for a junction end that differs from germline. V and J are TRBV6-1 and TRBJ2-7, with D perhaps TRBD2 (6 bases). Germline CDR1 and CDR2: MNHNS and SASEGT. CDR3 length equals 13 residues. The CDR3 sequence: CGSSTGSSYEQYF. The CDR3 nucleotides are TGTGGCAGCAGTACCGGGAGCTCCTACGAGCAGTACTTC.

This clonotype was seen a few times. This may arise from a read error, as a much more abundant clone is one base away. V usage is TRBV5-6 and J usage is TRBJ2-7; 7 bases agree with TRBD2. This CDR3 region has 15 residues. Germline V gene data show CDR1 as SGHDT and CDR2 as YYEEEE. CDR3 nucleotides: TGTGCCAGCAGCCCGTCCCCGGCGGGGGTCTACGAGCATTACTTC. Its protein is CASSPSPAGVYEHYF.

In regard to this clonotype: The junction does not match germline at one end; this may be a read error. The rearrangement links TRBV12-3 or TRBV12-4 to TRBJ1-2; D is unresolved. CDR3 size: 14 residues. The CDR3 protein is CARSPFHERDGYTF. CDR3 DNA: TGCGCCAGAAGCCCTTTTCACGAAAGGGATGGCTACACCTTC.

V is TRBV27 and J is TRBJ2-7; possibly TRBD1 or TRBD2 for D (5 bases each). V lost 5 bases, J lost 3 bases, and 23 bases lay in between. The CDR3 sequence is 17 residues long. The germline gives CDR1 MNHEY, CDR2 SMNVEV (reference sequence). The CDR3 DNA is TGTGCCAGCAGTCCCACACACGGACCGGGACGGAGCTACGAGCAGTACTTC. This codes for CASSPTHGPGRSYEQYF.

Comments on this clonotype: The junction shows a germline mismatch at one end, possibly a read error. The chain couples TRBV11-2 to TRBJ2-7, with D tentatively TRBD1 (5 bases). The germline gives CDR1 SGHAT, CDR2 FQNNGV. The CDR3 is 15 residues long. For the CDR3, the DNA is TGTGCCAGCAACTTAATCCAGGGTTATTATGTGGAGCAGTGCTTC. Protein sequence: CASNLIQGYYVEQCF.

About this clonotype itself: One junction end does not reproduce the germline sequence, and a read error may be involved. The gene calls are TRBV4-1 and TRBJ1-1; tentatively, D is TRBD1 (6 bases). Germline V gene sequence: CDR1 MGHRA, CDR2 YSYEKL. The CDR3 sequence is 14 residues long. Here the CDR3 DNA reads TGCGCGAGCAGCCCCTACAGGGATAAGACTGAAGCTTTCTTT. Translation: CASSPYRDKTEAFF.

This clonotype was seen once. The junction departs from germline at one end; a sequencing error may be responsible. The V gene is TRBV29-1, the J gene TRBJ1-5, with a possible D match to TRBD1 (6 bases). Germline CDR1 is SQVTM and CDR2 is ANQGSEA. The CDR3 extends over 13 amino acids. The CDR3: CSVQQGNYQPQHF. For the CDR3, the DNA is TGCAGCGTGCAACAGGGTAACTATCAGCCTCAGCATTTT.